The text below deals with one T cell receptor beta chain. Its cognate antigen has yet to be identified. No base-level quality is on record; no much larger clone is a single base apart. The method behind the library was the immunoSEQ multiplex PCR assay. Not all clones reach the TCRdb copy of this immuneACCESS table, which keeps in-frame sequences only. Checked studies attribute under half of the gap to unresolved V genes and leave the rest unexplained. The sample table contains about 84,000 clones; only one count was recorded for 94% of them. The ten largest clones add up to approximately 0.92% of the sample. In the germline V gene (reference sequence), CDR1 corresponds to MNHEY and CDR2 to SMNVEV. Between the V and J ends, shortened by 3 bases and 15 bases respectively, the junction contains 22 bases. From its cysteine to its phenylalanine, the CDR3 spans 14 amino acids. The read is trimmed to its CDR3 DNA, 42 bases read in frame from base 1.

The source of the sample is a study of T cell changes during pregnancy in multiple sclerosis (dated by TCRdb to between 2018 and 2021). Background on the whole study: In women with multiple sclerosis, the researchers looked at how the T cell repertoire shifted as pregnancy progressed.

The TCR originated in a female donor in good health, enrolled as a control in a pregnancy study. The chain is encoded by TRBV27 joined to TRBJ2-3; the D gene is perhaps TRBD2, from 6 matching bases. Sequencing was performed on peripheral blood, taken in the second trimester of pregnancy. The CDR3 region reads CASSFELSGEGQYF. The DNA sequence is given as TGTGCCAGCAGTTTTGAACTATCGGGAGAGGGGCAATATTTT.